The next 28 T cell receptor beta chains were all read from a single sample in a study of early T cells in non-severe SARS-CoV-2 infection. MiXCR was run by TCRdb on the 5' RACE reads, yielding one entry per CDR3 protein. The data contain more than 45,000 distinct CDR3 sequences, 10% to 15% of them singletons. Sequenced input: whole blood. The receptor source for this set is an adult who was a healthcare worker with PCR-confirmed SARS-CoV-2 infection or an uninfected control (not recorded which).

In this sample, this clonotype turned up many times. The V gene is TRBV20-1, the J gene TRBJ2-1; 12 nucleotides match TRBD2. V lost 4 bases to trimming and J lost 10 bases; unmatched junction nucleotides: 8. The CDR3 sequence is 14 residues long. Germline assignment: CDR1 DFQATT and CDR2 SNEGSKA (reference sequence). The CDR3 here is CSAIRSSGGAEQFF. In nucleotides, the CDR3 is TGCAGTGCTATAAGGTCTAGCGGGGGGGCGGAGCAGTTCTTC.

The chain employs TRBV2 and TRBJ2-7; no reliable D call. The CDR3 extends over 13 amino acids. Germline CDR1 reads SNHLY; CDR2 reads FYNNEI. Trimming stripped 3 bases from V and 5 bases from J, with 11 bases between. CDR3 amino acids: CASSDAVSHEQYF. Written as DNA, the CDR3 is TGTGCCAGCAGTGACGCGGTTTCCCACGAGCAGTACTTC.

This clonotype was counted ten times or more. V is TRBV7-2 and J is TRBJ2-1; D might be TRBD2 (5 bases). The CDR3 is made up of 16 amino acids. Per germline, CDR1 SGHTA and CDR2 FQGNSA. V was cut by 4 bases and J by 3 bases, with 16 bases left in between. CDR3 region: CASSYPTSGSYNEQFF. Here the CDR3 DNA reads TGTGCCAGCAGCTACCCTACATCTGGGAGCTACAATGAGCAGTTCTTC.

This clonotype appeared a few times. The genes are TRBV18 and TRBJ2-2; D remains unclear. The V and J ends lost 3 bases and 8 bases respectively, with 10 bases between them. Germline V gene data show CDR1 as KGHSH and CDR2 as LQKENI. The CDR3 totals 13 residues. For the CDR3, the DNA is TGTGCCAGCTCACCGTCAAGCCTAGGGGAGCTGTTTTTT. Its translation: CASSPSSLGELFF.

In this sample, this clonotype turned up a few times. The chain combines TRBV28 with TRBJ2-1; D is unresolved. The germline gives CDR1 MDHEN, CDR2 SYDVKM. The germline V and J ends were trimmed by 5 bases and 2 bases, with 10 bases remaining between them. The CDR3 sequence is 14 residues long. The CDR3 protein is CASSPSLAYNEQFF. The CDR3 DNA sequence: TGTGCCAGCAGTCCTAGTTTGGCCTACAATGAGCAGTTCTTC.

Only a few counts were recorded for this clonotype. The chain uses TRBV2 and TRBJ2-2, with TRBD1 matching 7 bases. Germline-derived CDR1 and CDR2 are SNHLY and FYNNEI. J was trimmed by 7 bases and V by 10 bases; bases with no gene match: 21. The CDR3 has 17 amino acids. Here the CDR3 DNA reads TGTGCCACCAAACCGGGCATGACAGGGATTCGGAGCGGGGAGCTGTTTTTT. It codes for CATKPGMTGIRSGELFF.

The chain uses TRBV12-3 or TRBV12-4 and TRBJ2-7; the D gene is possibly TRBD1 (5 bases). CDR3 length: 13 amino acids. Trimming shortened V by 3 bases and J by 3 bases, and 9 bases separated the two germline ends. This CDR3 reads CASSFLTDYEQYF. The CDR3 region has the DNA TGTGCCAGCAGTTTTCTGACAGACTACGAGCAGTACTTC.

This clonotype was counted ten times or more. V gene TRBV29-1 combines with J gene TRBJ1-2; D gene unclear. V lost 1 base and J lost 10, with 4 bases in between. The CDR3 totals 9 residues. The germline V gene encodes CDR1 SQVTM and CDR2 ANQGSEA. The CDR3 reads CSVEGFYTF. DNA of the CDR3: TGCAGCGTTGAAGGGTTCTACACCTTC.

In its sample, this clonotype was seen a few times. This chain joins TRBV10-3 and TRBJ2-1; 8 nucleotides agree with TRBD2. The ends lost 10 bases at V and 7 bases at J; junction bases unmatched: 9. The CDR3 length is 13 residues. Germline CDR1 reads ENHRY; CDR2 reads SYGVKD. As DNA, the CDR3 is TGTGCCAGTAGCGGGACCCAGGGGAATGAGCAGTTCTTC. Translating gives CASSGTQGNEQFF.

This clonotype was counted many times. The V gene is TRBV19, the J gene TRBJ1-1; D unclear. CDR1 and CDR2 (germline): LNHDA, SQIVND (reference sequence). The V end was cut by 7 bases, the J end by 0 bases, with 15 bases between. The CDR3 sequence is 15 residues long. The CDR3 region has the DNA TGTGCCAGTACCGATACTCCCGACGTGAACACTGAAGCTTTCTTT. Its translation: CASTDTPDVNTEAFF.

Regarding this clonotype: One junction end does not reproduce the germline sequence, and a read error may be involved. CDR3 in DNA: TGTGTCAGCAGCCCCCTTCAGGGGGCATCCTACAATGAGCAGTTCTTC. Translated, it gives CVSSPLQGASYNEQFF. The chain carries TRBV7-3 and TRBJ2-1, with 8 positions matching TRBD1. CDR1 and CDR2 (germline): SGHTA, FQGTGA. The CDR3 is 16 residues long.

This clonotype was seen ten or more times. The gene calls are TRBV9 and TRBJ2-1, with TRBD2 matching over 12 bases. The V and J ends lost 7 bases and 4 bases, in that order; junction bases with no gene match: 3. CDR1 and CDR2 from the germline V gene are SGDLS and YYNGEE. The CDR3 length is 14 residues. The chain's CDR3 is CASSTSGGYNEQFF. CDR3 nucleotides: TGTGCCAGCTCGACTAGCGGGGGATACAATGAGCAGTTCTTC.

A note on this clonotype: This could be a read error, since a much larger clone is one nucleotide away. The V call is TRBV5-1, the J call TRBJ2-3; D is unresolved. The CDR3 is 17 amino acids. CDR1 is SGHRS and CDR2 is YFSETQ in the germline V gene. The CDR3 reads CASSLAVASPSIDTQYF. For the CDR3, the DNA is TGCGCCAGCAGCTTGGCCGTTGCGTCCCCGAGCATAGATACGCAGTATTTT.

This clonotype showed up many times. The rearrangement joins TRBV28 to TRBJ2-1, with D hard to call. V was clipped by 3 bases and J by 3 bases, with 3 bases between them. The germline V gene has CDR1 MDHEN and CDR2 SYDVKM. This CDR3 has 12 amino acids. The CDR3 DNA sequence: TGTGCCAGCAGTTTCGTCTACAATGAGCAGTTCTTC. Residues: CASSFVYNEQFF.

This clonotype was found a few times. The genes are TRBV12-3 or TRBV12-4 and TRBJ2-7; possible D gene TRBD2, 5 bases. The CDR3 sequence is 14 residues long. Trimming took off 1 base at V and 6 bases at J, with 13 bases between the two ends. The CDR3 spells CASSLGDYPGEQYF. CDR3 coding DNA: TGTGCCAGCAGTTTAGGTGACTACCCCGGCGAGCAGTACTTC.

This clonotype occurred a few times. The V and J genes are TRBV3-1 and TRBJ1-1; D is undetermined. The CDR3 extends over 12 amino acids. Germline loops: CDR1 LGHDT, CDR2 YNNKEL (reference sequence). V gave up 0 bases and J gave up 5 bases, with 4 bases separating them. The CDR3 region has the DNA TGTGCCAGCAGCCAAGATCGGACTGAAGCTTTCTTT. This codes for CASSQDRTEAFF.

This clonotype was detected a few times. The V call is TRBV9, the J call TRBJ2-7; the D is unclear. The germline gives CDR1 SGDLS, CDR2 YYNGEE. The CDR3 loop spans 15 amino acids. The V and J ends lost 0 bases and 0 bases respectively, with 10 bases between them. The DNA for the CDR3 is TGTGCCAGCAGCGTAGGGCAGAGTAGCTCCTACGAGCAGTACTTC. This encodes CASSVGQSSSYEQYF.

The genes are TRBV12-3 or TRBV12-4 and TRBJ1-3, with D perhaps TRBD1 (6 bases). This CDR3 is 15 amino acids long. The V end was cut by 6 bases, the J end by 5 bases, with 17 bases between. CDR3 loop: CASSPPGTTRNTIYF. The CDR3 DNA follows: TGTGCCAGCAGCCCCCCGGGGACAACCCGAAACACCATATATTTT.

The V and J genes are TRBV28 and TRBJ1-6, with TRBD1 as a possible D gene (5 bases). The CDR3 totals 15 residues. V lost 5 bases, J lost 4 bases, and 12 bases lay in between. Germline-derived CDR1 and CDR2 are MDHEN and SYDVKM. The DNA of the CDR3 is TGTGCCAGCAGTCCCCCGGGACTTTATAATTCACCCCTCCACTTT. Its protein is CASSPPGLYNSPLHF.

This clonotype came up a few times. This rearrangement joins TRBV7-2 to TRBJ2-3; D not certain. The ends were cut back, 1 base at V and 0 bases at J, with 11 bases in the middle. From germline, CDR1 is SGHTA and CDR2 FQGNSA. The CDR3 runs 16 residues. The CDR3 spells CASSLDPVQSTDTQYF. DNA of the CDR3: TGTGCCAGCAGCTTAGATCCGGTGCAGAGCACAGATACGCAGTATTTT.

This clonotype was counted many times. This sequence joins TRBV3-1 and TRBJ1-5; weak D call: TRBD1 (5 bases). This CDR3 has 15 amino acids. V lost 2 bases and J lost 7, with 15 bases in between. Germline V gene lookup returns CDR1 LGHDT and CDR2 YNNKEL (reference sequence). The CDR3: CASSQLDGGGQPQHF. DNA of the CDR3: TGTGCCAGCAGCCAACTGGACGGGGGAGGACAGCCCCAGCATTTT.

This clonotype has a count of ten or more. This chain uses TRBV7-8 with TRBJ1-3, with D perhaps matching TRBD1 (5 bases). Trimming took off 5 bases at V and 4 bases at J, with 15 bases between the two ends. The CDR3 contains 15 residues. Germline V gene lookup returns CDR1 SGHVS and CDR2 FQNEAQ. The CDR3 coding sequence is TGTGCCAGCAGCGGAGGGCGCCAGGGAGGAAACACCATATATTTT. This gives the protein CASSGGRQGGNTIYF.

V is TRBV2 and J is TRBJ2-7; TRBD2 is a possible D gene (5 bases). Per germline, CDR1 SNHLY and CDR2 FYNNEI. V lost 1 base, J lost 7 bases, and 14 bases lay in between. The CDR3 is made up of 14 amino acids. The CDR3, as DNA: TGTGCCAGCAGTGAAGGTATCCTAGCTTGGGAGCAGTACTTC. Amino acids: CASSEGILAWEQYF.

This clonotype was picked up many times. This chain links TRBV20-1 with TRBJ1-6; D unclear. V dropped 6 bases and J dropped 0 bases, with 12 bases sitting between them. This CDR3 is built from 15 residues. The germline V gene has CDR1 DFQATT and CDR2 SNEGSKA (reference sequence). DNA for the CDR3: TGCAGTGCCGCTGACGAGAGCTCCTATAATTCACCCCTCCACTTT. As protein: CSAADESSYNSPLHF.

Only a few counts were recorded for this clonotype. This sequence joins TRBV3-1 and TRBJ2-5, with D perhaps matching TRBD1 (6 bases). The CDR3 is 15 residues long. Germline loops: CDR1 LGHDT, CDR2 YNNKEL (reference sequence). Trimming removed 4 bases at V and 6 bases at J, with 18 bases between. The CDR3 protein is CASSLGLQGKQTQYF. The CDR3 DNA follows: TGTGCCAGCAGCCTGGGGCTACAGGGCAAGCAGACCCAGTACTTC.

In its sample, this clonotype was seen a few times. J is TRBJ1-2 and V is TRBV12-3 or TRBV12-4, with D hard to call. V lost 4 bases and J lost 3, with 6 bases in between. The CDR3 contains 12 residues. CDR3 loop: CASSSGDYGYTF. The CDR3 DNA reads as TGTGCCAGCAGTTCCGGGGACTATGGCTACACCTTC.

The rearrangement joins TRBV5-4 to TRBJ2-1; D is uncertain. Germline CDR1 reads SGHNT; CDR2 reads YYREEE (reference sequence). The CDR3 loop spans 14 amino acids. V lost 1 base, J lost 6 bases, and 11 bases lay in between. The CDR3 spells CASSLFGPLNEQFF. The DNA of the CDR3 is TGTGCCAGCAGCTTGTTTGGTCCGCTCAATGAGCAGTTCTTC. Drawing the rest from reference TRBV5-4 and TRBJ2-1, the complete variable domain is ETGVTQSPTHLIKTRGQQVTLRCSSQSGHNTVSWYQQALGQGPQFIFQYYREEENGRGNFPPRFSGLQFPNYSSELNVNALELDDSALYLCASSLFGPLNEQFFGPGTRLTVL.

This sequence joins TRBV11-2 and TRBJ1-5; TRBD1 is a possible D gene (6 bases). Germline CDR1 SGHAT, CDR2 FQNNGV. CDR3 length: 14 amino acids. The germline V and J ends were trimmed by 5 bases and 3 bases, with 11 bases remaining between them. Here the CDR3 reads CASSPGQLNQPQHF. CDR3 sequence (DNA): TGTGCCAGCAGCCCCGGACAGCTCAATCAGCCCCAGCATTTT.